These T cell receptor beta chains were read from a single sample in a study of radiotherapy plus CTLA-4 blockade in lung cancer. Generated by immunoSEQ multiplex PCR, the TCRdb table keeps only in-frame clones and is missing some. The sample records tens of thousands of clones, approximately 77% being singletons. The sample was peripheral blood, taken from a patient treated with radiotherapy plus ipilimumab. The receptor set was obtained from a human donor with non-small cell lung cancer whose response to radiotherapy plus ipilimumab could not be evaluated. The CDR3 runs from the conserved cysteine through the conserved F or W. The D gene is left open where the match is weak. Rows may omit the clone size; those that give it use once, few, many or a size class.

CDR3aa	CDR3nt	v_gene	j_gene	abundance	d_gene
CARGRRGTEAFF	TGTGCCCGCGGACGTCGGGGAACAGAAGCTTTCTTT	TRBV30	TRBJ1-1	-	-
CASNGQGGGEKLFF	TGTGCCAGCAACGGACAGGGAGGAGGTGAAAAACTGTTTTTT	TRBV6-6	TRBJ1-4	medium-sized	TRBD1
CASSGIKDRHLQETQYF	TGTGCCAGCAGCGGGATCAAGGACAGGCATCTCCAAGAGACCCAGTACTTC	TRBV7-9	TRBJ2-5	-	TRBD1
CASSQRRGNEQYF	TGTGCCAGCAGCCAGCGTCGGGGGAACGAGCAGTACTTC	TRBV7-7	TRBJ2-7	-	-
CASSSLTGGADGYTF	TGTGCCAGCAGCTCCTTAACAGGGGGCGCGGATGGCTACACCTTC	TRBV9	TRBJ1-2	-	TRBD1
CAISELGSSGDETQYF	TGTGCCATCAGTGAGCTAGGCTCTAGCGGGGACGAGACCCAGTACTTC	TRBV10-3	TRBJ2-5	-	TRBD2
CASSDVGSSSDTQYF	TGTGCCAGCAGTGACGTCGGGAGTTCTTCAGATACGCAGTATTTT	TRBV25-1	TRBJ2-3	-	-
CASSQIENTEAFF	TGTGCCAGCAGTCAGATCGAGAACACTGAAGCTTTCTTT	TRBV6-5	TRBJ1-1	-	-
CASSGARGAGANVLTF	TGTGCCAGCAGTGGGGCGCGGGGAGCTGGGGCCAACGTCCTGACTTTC	TRBV27	TRBJ2-6	-	-
CASSLQGVGETQYF	TGCGCCAGCAGCTTGCAAGGGGTCGGGGAGACCCAGTACTTC	TRBV5-1	TRBJ2-5	-	-
CASSYSGQVNTEAFF	TGTGCCAGCAGTTACTCGGGACAGGTAAACACTGAAGCTTTCTTT	TRBV6-5	TRBJ1-1	-	TRBD1
CASSFLAGVGDTQYF	TGTGCCAGCAGCTTTTTAGCGGGAGTTGGTGATACGCAGTATTTT	TRBV11-1	TRBJ2-3	-	TRBD2
CASSVGAGGNQPQHF	TGTGCCAGCAGTGTCGGGGCGGGGGGCAATCAGCCCCAGCATTTT	TRBV6-1	TRBJ1-5	-	-
CASSRGEGQNRAQHF	TGTGCCAGTAGTAGGGGGGAGGGTCAAAATAGGGCCCAGCATTTT	TRBV19	TRBJ1-5	-	-
CATSGMTSASDNEQFF	TGTGCCACCAGCGGGATGACTAGCGCCTCCGACAATGAGCAGTTCTTC	TRBV15	TRBJ2-1	-	TRBD2
CASSIRQGAAEAFF	TGTGCCAGTAGTATAAGACAGGGGGCCGCTGAAGCTTTCTTT	TRBV19	TRBJ1-1	-	TRBD1
CASSINRGRLAGFEQFF	TGTGCCAGTAGTATAAATAGGGGGAGACTAGCGGGGTTTGAGCAGTTCTTC	TRBV19	TRBJ2-1	-	TRBD2
CASSRQYNEQFF	TGTGCCAGCTCCCGACAGTACAATGAGCAGTTCTTC	TRBV18	TRBJ2-1	few	-
CASSLVSGDQPQHF	TGTGCCAGCAGCTTAGTCTCGGGGGATCAGCCCCAGCATTTT	TRBV11-2	TRBJ1-5	-	-
CASSATGFANIQYF	TGTGCCAGCAGCGCGACGGGGTTTGCGAACATTCAGTACTTC	TRBV7-2	TRBJ2-4	-	-
CASSQGSDLAGELFF	TGCGCCAGCAGCCAGGGGTCGGATTTGGCCGGGGAGCTGTTTTTT	TRBV5-1	TRBJ2-2	once	-
CASWAQNRAFF	TGTGCCAGTTGGGCTCAAAACCGAGCTTTCTTT	TRBV19	TRBJ1-1	-	-
CARTLGGSGANVLTF	TGTGCCAGGACACTAGGGGGCTCTGGGGCCAACGTCCTGACTTTC	TRBV2	TRBJ2-6	-	-
CASSQDRGLVKFF	TGTGCCAGCAGCCAAGATCGCGGATTAGTAAAGTTCTTC	TRBV14	TRBJ2-1	-	-
CARRDMGTGTDTQYF	TGTGCCCGACGTGATATGGGGACAGGCACAGATACGCAGTATTTT	TRBV7-2	TRBJ2-3	-	TRBD1
CASSFEVAGVGTDTQYF	TGTGCCAGCAGTTTCGAGGTGGCGGGAGTGGGCACAGATACGCAGTATTTT	TRBV27	TRBJ2-3	-	TRBD2
CASRRQGMNTEAFF	TGTGCCAGTAGGAGACAGGGGATGAACACTGAAGCTTTCTTT	TRBV19	TRBJ1-1	-	TRBD1
CASRPGQGNYGYTF	TGTGCCAGTAGGCCGGGACAGGGTAACTATGGCTACACCTTC	TRBV19	TRBJ1-2	few	TRBD1
CASSSRVGVALETQYF	TGTGCCAGCAGCTCTCGCGTGGGAGTTGCTTTAGAGACCCAGTACTTC	TRBV7-2	TRBJ2-5	-	-
CASSPGTGAHEQYF	TGTGCCAGCTCACCCGGGACAGGGGCGCACGAGCAGTACTTC	TRBV18	TRBJ2-7	-	TRBD1